Following are 25 T cell receptor beta chains from one sample sequenced in a study of T-cell memory formation after mild COVID-19 (dated by TCRdb to the early 2020s). The library was generated by 5' RACE. Sequencing was carried out with an Illumina NovaSeq 6000. TCRdb trimmed the raw reads at Q25, called clones with MiXCR and kept productive beta chains. CDR3 protein sequences are deduplicated, and each keeps its most common genes and DNA. The sample has around 300,000 distinct CDR3 sequences on record, roughly 15% of them singletons. Jointly, the top ten make up around a fifth of the sample. Sequencing input: PBMCs or a T cell subset sorted from them (not recorded which). These TCRs come from a man between 18 and 29 years old who had mild COVID-19 (a few samples of this study predate the infection). The sample titles of this study are shuffled in the database, so cell type and time point are left out; the donor was told from shared clones.

In its sample, this clonotype was seen a few times. The genes are TRBV6-2 or TRBV6-3 and TRBJ2-3; tentatively, D is TRBD1 (5 bases). This CDR3 is built from 14 residues. V was pared by 6 bases and J by 6 bases, with 16 bases between. Germline CDR1 is MNHEY and CDR2 is SVGEGT. This CDR3 is CASSPGHSADTQYF. CDR3 sequence (DNA): TGTGCCAGCAGCCCTGGACATTCTGCGGATACGCAGTATTTT.

This clonotype was counted many times. The gene calls are TRBV11-2 and TRBJ2-2; D possibly uses TRBD1 or TRBD2 (5 bases each). V dropped 6 bases and J dropped 5 bases, with 31 bases sitting between them. The CDR3 sequence is 20 residues long. The germline gives CDR1 SGHAT, CDR2 FQNNGV. The CDR3 bases are TGTGCCAGCAGGACGCTCCCTTATGGGAATGACGGCTGGGGGACCGGGGAGCTGTTTTTT. It specifies CASRTLPYGNDGWGTGELFF.

In this sample, this clonotype turned up a few times. The chain's CDR3 is CASSPRGGQAYNEQFF. CDR3 DNA: TGTGCCAGCAGCCCCCGGGGAGGACAGGCCTACAATGAGCAGTTCTTC. The chain combines TRBV7-3 with TRBJ2-1; possible D gene TRBD1, 7 bases. CDR1 and CDR2 (germline): SGHTA, FQGTGA. This CDR3 is built from 16 residues. Trimming pared 5 bases from V and 2 bases from J, leaving 16 bases between.

The table lists this clonotype with a few counts. The rearrangement joins TRBV7-9 to TRBJ2-2; D is unclear. Germline lookup yields CDR1 SEHNR and CDR2 FQNEAQ (reference sequence). V was shortened by 5 bases and J by 3 bases, with 7 bases between the two germline ends. The CDR3 is made up of 13 amino acids. Written as DNA, the CDR3 is TGTGCCAGCAGCCGTGAACACACCGGGGAGCTGTTTTTT. Protein sequence: CASSREHTGELFF. The whole variable domain, remainder taken from reference TRBV7-9 and TRBJ2-2, is DTGVSQNPRHKITKRGQNVTFRCDPISEHNRLYWYRQTLGQGPEFLTYFQNEAQLEKSRLLSDRFSAERPKGSFSTLEIQRTEQGDSAMYLCASSREHTGELFFGEGSRLTVL.

This clonotype was seen repeatedly, ten times or more. V usage is TRBV27 and J usage is TRBJ2-3; D tentatively fits TRBD1 or TRBD2 (5 bases each). Trimming removed 1 base from V and 6 bases from J, with 11 bases in between. Germline V CDR1 and CDR2: MNHEY, SMNVEV (reference sequence). This CDR3 contains 14 residues. The CDR3: CASSLWGREDTQYF. CDR3 coding DNA: TGTGCCAGCAGTTTATGGGGGAGAGAGGATACGCAGTATTTT.

The sample holds a few counts of this clonotype. This chain uses TRBV10-3 with TRBJ2-1, with D possibly being TRBD2 (7 bases). The V and J ends lost 0 bases and 7 bases respectively, with 10 bases between them. This CDR3 has 14 residues. Per the germline V gene, CDR1 is ENHRY and CDR2 is SYGVKD. The CDR3 DNA reads as TGTGCCATCAGTGAGTCGGGAGGGGGTAATGAGCAGTTCTTC. Translation gives CAISESGGGNEQFF.

The chain employs TRBV29-1 and TRBJ2-5; 7 bases agree with TRBD2. Germline values: CDR1 SQVTM, CDR2 ANQGSEA. The CDR3 is made up of 13 amino acids. With V trimmed by 8 bases and J by 1 base, 7 bases remained unmatched. CDR3 DNA: TGCAGCTTTAGGGGACTATCCCAAGAGACCCAGTACTTC. Amino acid sequence: CSFRGLSQETQYF.

This chain links TRBV20-1 with TRBJ2-1; 8 nucleotides line up with TRBD2. Germline CDR1 is DFQATT and CDR2 is SNEGSKA (reference sequence). There are 10 residues in the CDR3. With 6 bases clipped from V and 8 bases from J, the junction kept 0 bases outside the gene matches. The CDR3 DNA is TGCAGTGCAGCGGGGGATGAGCAGTTCTTC. This gives the protein CSAAGDEQFF.

This clonotype was observed at least ten times. The chain links TRBV7-9 to TRBJ2-4; tentatively, D is TRBD1 or TRBD2 (6 bases each). With 1 base removed from V and 6 bases from J, the gap between germline ends came to 13 bases. Germline assignment: CDR1 SEHNR and CDR2 FQNEAQ (reference sequence). This CDR3 is built from 15 residues. In nucleotides, the CDR3 is TGTGCCAGCAGCTTAGACTCTGGAGGGGGAAACATTCAGTACTTC. Residues: CASSLDSGGGNIQYF. Full variable domain (missing parts from reference TRBV7-9 and TRBJ2-4): DTGVSQNPRHKITKRGQNVTFRCDPISEHNRLYWYRQTLGQGPEFLTYFQNEAQLEKSRLLSDRFSAERPKGSFSTLEIQRTEQGDSAMYLCASSLDSGGGNIQYFGAGTRLSVL.

This clonotype occurred a few times. The chain links TRBV20-1 to TRBJ2-7; 9 nucleotides line up with TRBD2. The CDR3 contains 15 residues. The V segment lost 2 bases and the J segment 6 bases; nucleotides outside the gene matches: 11. The V gene's germline CDR1 is DFQATT and CDR2 SNEGSKA (reference sequence). DNA of the CDR3: TGCAGTGCTAGACCAAGCGGGGGGCAAAGAGGCGAGCAGTACTTC. Translated: CSARPSGGQRGEQYF.

The chain links TRBV27 to TRBJ2-7, with D perhaps matching TRBD2 (5 bases). V was clipped by 3 bases and J by 5 bases, with 20 bases between them. The CDR3 spans 16 residues. Looked up from germline, CDR1 is MNHEY and CDR2 is SMNVEV (reference sequence). The DNA of the CDR3 is TGTGCCAGCAGTTTGCCCCACCACCGGGAAGCTGACGAGCAGTACGTC. Its translation is CASSLPHHREADEQYV.

The DNA for the CDR3 is TGTGCCAGCAGGATGGGCGGGGCCCTTCCGAGTACGCAGTATTTT. Translating it yields CASRMGGALPSTQYF. This chain links TRBV7-2 with TRBJ2-3; D is possibly TRBD2 (6 bases). Deletions cut 6 bases from V and 8 bases from J, with 21 bases between. CDR1 SGHTA and CDR2 FQGNSA come from the germline V gene. The CDR3 contains 15 residues. Full variable domain (rest looked up from reference TRBV7-2 and TRBJ2-3): GAGVSQSPSNKVTEKGKDVELRCDPISGHTALYWYRQSLGQGLEFLIYFQGNSAPDKSGLPSDRFSAERTGGSVSTLTIQRTQQEDSAVYLCASRMGGALPSTQYFGPGTRLTVL.

There are many counts of this clonotype. The chain joins TRBV12-3 or TRBV12-4 to TRBJ2-1; D is uncertain. The CDR3 is 17 amino acids. V was shortened by 0 bases and J by 6 bases, with 18 bases between the two germline ends. The CDR3 nucleotides are TGTGCCAGCAGTTTAGCGGTCCCACGGGTTCGTTTCAATGAGCAGTTCTTC. Residues: CASSLAVPRVRFNEQFF.

This chain joins TRBV15 and TRBJ1-3, with 8 bases fitting TRBD1. The CDR3 is made up of 16 amino acids. Trimming at V came to 5 bases and at J to 4 bases, leaving 10 bases not matched to a gene. The germline gives CDR1 LNHNV, CDR2 YYDKDF (reference sequence). The CDR3 region has the DNA TGTGCCACCAGCCGTTTCGACAGGGGTTTCGGAAACACCATATATTTT. This sequence encodes CATSRFDRGFGNTIYF.

The chain couples TRBV7-2 to TRBJ2-7; 7 positions agree with TRBD1. The germline gives CDR1 SGHTA, CDR2 FQGNSA. V was clipped by 7 bases and J by 7 bases; unmatched bases: 16. The CDR3 is 15 residues long. The CDR3 DNA reads TGTGCCAGCAAGCCACCGGGCAGGGGGTTACGTGAGCAGTACTTC. Encoded protein: CASKPPGRGLREQYF.

For this clonotype: One base away lies a much larger clone, so this may be a sequencing read error. V and J are TRBV6-2 or TRBV6-3 and TRBJ2-5; D gene ambiguous. The CDR3 spans 11 residues. Per germline, CDR1 MNHEY and CDR2 SVGEGT. V was cut by 2 bases and J by 4 bases, with 2 bases left in between. The CDR3 sequence: CASSYPETQYF. The CDR3 coding sequence is TGTGCCAGCAGTTACCCAGAGACCCAGTACTTC.

This clonotype has just one count. The chain links TRBV9 to TRBJ2-1, with D uncertain. CDR3 length: 14 amino acids. CDR1 is SGDLS, CDR2 YYNGEE, per germline. V lost 0 bases and J 10 bases, leaving 14 bases between the germline ends. The CDR3 sequence is CASSVVGLGREQFF. The DNA for the CDR3 is TGTGCCAGCAGCGTAGTGGGCCTCGGGCGCGAGCAGTTCTTC.

The chain has TRBV12-3 or TRBV12-4 and TRBJ1-3; no firm D call. The length of the CDR3 is 13 residues. V shed 8 bases and J shed 4 bases, with 12 bases lying between them. This CDR3 reads CASHPNSGNTIYF. CDR3 DNA: TGTGCCAGCCATCCGAACTCGGGAAACACCATATATTTT.

This clonotype has more than one count but fewer than ten. The J gene is TRBJ2-1, the V gene TRBV11-1; the match to TRBD1 covers 9 bases. V lost 0 bases, J lost 2 bases, and 5 bases stayed unmatched. This CDR3 comprises 17 residues. Germline V lookup: CDR1 SGHAT, CDR2 FQDESV (reference sequence). CDR3 amino acids: CASSLAPGQGTYNEQFF. The CDR3 DNA sequence: TGTGCCAGCAGCTTAGCCCCGGGACAGGGTACCTACAATGAGCAGTTCTTC. The whole variable domain, filled in from reference TRBV11-1 and TRBJ2-1, reads EAEVAQSPRYKITEKSQAVAFWCDPISGHATLYWYRQILGQGPELLVQFQDESVVDDSQLPKDRFSAERLKGVDSTLKIQPAELGDSAMYLCASSLAPGQGTYNEQFFGPGTRLTVL.

The CDR3 sequence: CASSLETGTSTDTQYF. The CDR3 nucleotides read TGCGCCAGCAGCTTGGAGACAGGGACTAGCACAGATACGCAGTATTTT. The chain links TRBV5-1 to TRBJ2-3; D is possibly TRBD1 (7 bases). The ends were cut back, 0 bases at V and 0 bases at J, with 11 bases in the middle. Per the germline V gene, CDR1 is SGHRS and CDR2 is YFSETQ. This CDR3 contains 16 residues.

This CDR3 reads CATSSGGVEQYV. The CDR3 nucleotides read TGTGCCACCAGCAGCGGAGGGGTCGAGCAGTACGTC. The chain recombines TRBV15 with TRBJ2-7, with D maybe TRBD2 (6 bases). Trimming shortened V by 3 bases and J by 6 bases, and 9 bases separated the two germline ends. The length of the CDR3 is 12 residues. From germline, CDR1 is LNHNV and CDR2 YYDKDF (reference sequence).

This clonotype was picked up a small number of times. The chain links TRBV9 to TRBJ1-4, with 8 bases lining up with TRBD1. Per the germline V gene, CDR1 is SGDLS and CDR2 is YYNGEE. The CDR3 is 17 residues long. V shed 2 bases and J 3 bases; nucleotides not matched to a gene: 9. CDR3: CASSVGDRLRANEKLFF. CDR3 DNA: TGTGCCAGCAGCGTCGGGGACAGGTTGAGGGCTAATGAAAAACTGTTTTTT. The entire variable domain, with the rest obtained from reference TRBV9 and TRBJ1-4, is as follows: DSGVTQTPKHLITATGQRVTLRCSPRSGDLSVYWYQQSLDQGLQFLIQYYNGEERAKGNILERFSAQQFPDLHSELNLSSLELGDSALYFCASSVGDRLRANEKLFFGSGTQLSVL.

This clonotype was counted only a few times. V gene TRBV15 combines with J gene TRBJ1-5; tentatively, D is TRBD1 (5 bases). This CDR3 has 17 residues. V shed 5 bases and J shed 2 bases, with 19 bases lying between them. Germline V gene sequence: CDR1 LNHNV, CDR2 YYDKDF (reference sequence). CDR3: CATSSLGGVTGNQPQHF. The CDR3 coding sequence is TGTGCCACCAGCTCTTTGGGAGGGGTTACGGGCAATCAGCCCCAGCATTTT.

This clonotype turned up a few times. This chain connects TRBV9 to TRBJ2-2; D is unresolved. From germline, CDR1 is SGDLS and CDR2 YYNGEE. The CDR3 totals 15 residues. V was shortened by 1 base and J by 3 bases, with 10 bases between the two germline ends. In DNA form, the CDR3 reads TGTGCCAGCAGCGTACAGTCTACGGACACCGGGGAGCTGTTTTTT. Translation gives CASSVQSTDTGELFF. The full variable domain, completed using reference TRBV9 and TRBJ2-2, is DSGVTQTPKHLITATGQRVTLRCSPRSGDLSVYWYQQSLDQGLQFLIQYYNGEERAKGNILERFSAQQFPDLHSELNLSSLELGDSALYFCASSVQSTDTGELFFGEGSRLTVL.

This clonotype was found many times. This chain uses TRBV28 with TRBJ1-5; the D is unclear. CDR1 and CDR2 from the germline V gene are MDHEN and SYDVKM. With 6 bases removed from V and 3 bases from J, the gap between germline ends came to 12 bases. This CDR3 has 14 amino acids. CDR3 amino acids: CASSERRINQPQHF. In DNA form, the CDR3 reads TGTGCCAGCAGCGAAAGACGGATCAATCAGCCCCAGCATTTT.